The 8 T cell receptor beta chains reported below all come from one sample, sequenced in a study of spatial heterogeneity in lung cancer. TCRdb independently ran MiXCR on the 5' RACE reads; one entry per CDR3 protein. Here the sample spans 17,000 or so distinct CDR3 sequences, about 6.5% being singletons. Indicated time point: sample taken at primary tumor resection. Points from the study as a whole: Within tumors, counts of expanded alpha and beta TCRs tracked tumor mutation counts.

These receptors have no known antigen. The input for sequencing was lung tumor tissue, taken at surgery. The receptors stem from a female donor with early-stage non-small cell lung cancer.

This clonotype was counted at least ten times. This chain joins TRBV7-2 and TRBJ2-1, with TRBD2 matching 8 bases. The CDR3 has 16 amino acids. Germline V gene lookup returns CDR1 SGHTA and CDR2 FQGNSA. The V gene end was trimmed by 4 bases and the J gene end by 8 bases; junction bases not matched to a gene: 13. Written as DNA, the CDR3 is TGTGCCAGCAGCTCACCCGGGAGGGCCGTGGGCGATGAGCAGTTCTTC. It yields the protein CASSSPGRAVGDEQFF.

This sequence joins TRBV3-1 and TRBJ2-7, with D hard to call. V dropped 2 bases and J dropped 6 bases, with 14 bases sitting between them. Germline CDR1 LGHDT, CDR2 YNNKEL (reference sequence). The CDR3 spans 14 residues. The CDR3 loop is CASSQHYGRVEQYF. For the CDR3, the DNA is TGTGCCAGCAGCCAACATTATGGTCGGGTCGAGCAGTACTTC.

This clonotype is labeled medium-sized. V and J are TRBV4-3 and TRBJ1-2; D not resolved. The length of the CDR3 is 15 residues. The V gene lost 0 bases and the J gene lost 5 bases, with 13 bases spanning the gap. CDR1 LGHNA and CDR2 YSLEER come from the germline V gene. The CDR3 loop is CASSQEPTGRYGYTF. The CDR3 DNA reads as TGCGCCAGCAGCCAAGAACCCACGGGTAGATATGGCTACACCTTC.

The V call is TRBV28, the J call TRBJ2-7, with 12 bases fitting TRBD1. The V segment lost 5 bases and the J segment 6 bases; nucleotides outside the gene matches: 8. The CDR3 length is 15 residues. Germline V gene sequence: CDR1 MDHEN, CDR2 SYDVKM. The CDR3 loop reads CASSPGQGASPEQYF. DNA for the CDR3: TGTGCCAGCAGTCCGGGACAGGGGGCTTCTCCCGAGCAGTACTTC.

Many counts were recorded for this clonotype. The chain combines TRBV20-1 with TRBJ2-5, with 10 bases identical to TRBD2. The J segment lost 5 bases and the V segment lost 0 bases, leaving 6 bases of the junction unmatched. Germline V gene data show CDR1 as DFQATT and CDR2 as SNEGSKA (reference sequence). This CDR3 region has 15 residues. CDR3 in amino acids: CSARDPAGGGETQYF. In DNA, the CDR3 is TGCAGTGCTAGAGATCCAGCGGGAGGGGGGGAGACCCAGTACTTC.

The sample holds many counts of this clonotype. The CDR3 coding sequence is TGTGCCAGCAGCGTAGAGCCAGCGGGATACAATGAGCAGTTCTTC. This gives the protein CASSVEPAGYNEQFF. J is TRBJ2-1 and V is TRBV9; 7 nucleotides agree with TRBD2. The CDR3 totals 15 residues. Germline assignment: CDR1 SGDLS and CDR2 YYNGEE. The trim removed 0 bases at V and 4 bases at J, leaving 4 bases unmatched.

This clonotype is classed as medium-sized. The chain uses TRBV11-2 and TRBJ1-1, with D perhaps matching TRBD1 (6 bases). V lost 5 bases and J lost 5, with 18 bases in between. The CDR3 covers 15 residues. The germline gives CDR1 SGHAT, CDR2 FQNNGV. CDR3 loop: CASSPLPGHRTEAFF. The CDR3 region has the DNA TGTGCCAGCAGCCCGCTACCGGGACATAGAACTGAAGCTTTCTTT. The whole variable domain, filled in from reference TRBV11-2 and TRBJ1-1, reads EAGVAQSPRYKIIEKRQSVAFWCNPISGHATLYWYQQILGQGPKLLIQFQNNGVVDDSQLPKDRFSAERLKGVDSTLKIQPAKLEDSAVYLCASSPLPGHRTEAFFGQGTRLTVV.

This clonotype has at least ten counts. This rearrangement joins TRBV27 to TRBJ1-3; D remains ambiguous. Germline V gives CDR1 MNHEY, CDR2 SMNVEV (reference sequence). The length of the CDR3 is 18 residues. Between the trimmed V and J ends, which lost 1 base and 0 bases, there was a span of 16 bases. The CDR3 coding sequence is TGTGCCAGCAGTTTATTTTCCCGAGCGGGGTACTCTGGAAACACCATATATTTT. Translated, it gives CASSLFSRAGYSGNTIYF.